A single sample is the source of the 26 T cell receptor beta chains below, sequenced in a study of blood T cells in healthy people across ages. Combining a sample-barcoded 5' primer with a J-beta primer mix, a second PCR ran for about 7 to 11 cycles. In TCRdb, the 5' RACE reads were re-called with MiXCR into one record per CDR3 protein. The sample holds 800,000 or so distinct CDR3 sequences, approximately 25% seen once. These records were also assigned to another study, of T cells of mothers and their children.

Sequenced input: blood. These receptors were collected from a boy under 18 in good health.

The gene calls are TRBV4-1 and TRBJ1-1, with 7 bases identical to TRBD1. Germline values: CDR1 MGHRA, CDR2 YSYEKL. V lost 4 bases to trimming and J lost 1 base; unmatched junction nucleotides: 6. The CDR3 extends over 15 amino acids. The CDR3 sequence is CASSLLGGGNTEAFF. The CDR3 DNA reads as TGCGCCAGCAGCCTATTAGGGGGCGGGAACACTGAAGCTTTCTTT.

This clonotype was recorded a few times. CDR3 loop: CASTSGTGHYEQYF. CDR3 DNA: TGTGCCAGCACCTCCGGGACAGGACACTACGAGCAGTACTTC. This chain connects TRBV12-3 or TRBV12-4 to TRBJ2-7; TRBD1 aligns across 8 bases. The CDR3 runs 14 residues. The J segment lost 3 bases and the V segment lost 7 bases, leaving 8 bases of the junction unmatched.

The chain joins TRBV4-3 to TRBJ2-7; tentative D call: TRBD1 (5 bases). V was pared by 1 base and J by 6 bases, with 10 bases between. The germline CDR1 and CDR2 sequences are LGHNA and YSLEER. CDR3 size: 13 residues. The CDR3 sequence is CASSQARVGEQYF. Written as DNA, the CDR3 is TGCGCCAGCAGCCAAGCCAGGGTAGGCGAGCAGTACTTC.

V gene TRBV20-1 combines with J gene TRBJ2-7, with D unresolved. V was trimmed by 0 bases and J by 0 bases, leaving 9 bases between them. The CDR3 loop spans 14 amino acids. The V gene's germline CDR1 is DFQATT and CDR2 SNEGSKA (reference sequence). CDR3 bases: TGCAGTGCTAGAGATAGCAGGAGCTCCTACGAGCAGTACTTC. It translates to CSARDSRSSYEQYF.

The chain is built from TRBV6-5 and TRBJ1-4; D not resolved. This CDR3 is 15 amino acids long. The ends were cut back, 6 bases at V and 4 bases at J, with 15 bases in the middle. CDR1 and CDR2 from the germline V gene are MNHEY and SVGAGI. CDR3 DNA: TGTGCCAGCAGGGCACGGGCTAATATTAATGAAAAACTGTTTTTT. This sequence encodes CASRARANINEKLFF.

The CDR3 sequence is CASSIKGYQPQHF. In DNA, the CDR3 is TGTGCCAGTAGTATCAAGGGTTATCAGCCCCAGCATTTT. V is TRBV19 and J is TRBJ1-5; D unresolved. Germline CDR1 is LNHDA and CDR2 is SQIVND (reference sequence). Trimming shortened V by 3 bases and J by 5 bases, and 8 bases separated the two germline ends. This CDR3 is 13 amino acids long.

The V call is TRBV6-2 or TRBV6-3, the J call TRBJ1-1; D is ambiguous. The CDR3 has 13 residues. V was clipped by 6 bases and J by 0 bases, with 8 bases between them. Looked up from germline, CDR1 is MNHEY and CDR2 is SVGEGT. Written as DNA, the CDR3 is TGTGCCAGCAGCCCGAATATGAACACTGAAGCTTTCTTT. This gives the protein CASSPNMNTEAFF.

This clonotype has at least ten counts. This chain links TRBV20-1 with TRBJ2-7, with 8 bases aligning to TRBD1. From germline, CDR1 is DFQATT and CDR2 SNEGSKA (reference sequence). The CDR3 covers 14 residues. V gave up 0 bases and J gave up 13 bases; unmatched junction bases: 14. CDR3 protein: CSARDTGQGGWLYF. As DNA, the CDR3 is TGCAGTGCTAGAGATACAGGACAGGGCGGTTGGTTATACTTC.

This sequence joins TRBV6-2 or TRBV6-3 and TRBJ2-4, with 11 bases identical to TRBD1. The CDR3 runs 14 residues. With V trimmed by 10 bases and J by 6 bases, 8 bases remained unmatched. CDR1 and CDR2 (germline): MNHEY, SVGEGT. The CDR3, as DNA: TGTGCCACCATCCTTGGGACAGGGGGAAACATTCAGTACTTC. Amino acids: CATILGTGGNIQYF.

The chain is built from TRBV7-2 and TRBJ2-5, with D unclear. V lost 2 bases and J lost 2, with 9 bases in between. The germline V gene encodes CDR1 SGHTA and CDR2 FQGNSA. This CDR3 spans 14 amino acids. The CDR3 DNA reads TGTGCCAGCAGCTTAAAGTCCCTACAAGAGACCCAGTACTTC. Its protein is CASSLKSLQETQYF.

This clonotype came up a few times. The rearrangement uses TRBV7-2 and TRBJ1-2; 7 nucleotides match TRBD1. The junction had 7 bases not matched to a gene; V was cut back by 2 bases and J by 10 bases. CDR1 SGHTA and CDR2 FQGNSA come from the germline V gene. This CDR3 spans 13 amino acids. In DNA form, the CDR3 reads TGTGCCAGCAGCTTATTTGGGACAGCTTTCTACACCTTC. Translating gives CASSLFGTAFYTF. Based on the CDR3 plus reference TRBV7-2 and TRBJ1-2, the full variable domain is GAGVSQSPSNKVTEKGKDVELRCDPISGHTALYWYRQSLGQGLEFLIYFQGNSAPDKSGLPSDRFSAERTGGSVSTLTIQRTQQEDSAVYLCASSLFGTAFYTFGSGTRLTVV.

The sample holds a few counts of this clonotype. The genes are TRBV29-1 and TRBJ2-3, with TRBD2 matching over 7 bases. This CDR3 comprises 13 residues. V dropped 3 bases and J dropped 2; count of bases not matched to a gene: 2. CDR1 and CDR2 from the germline V gene are SQVTM and ANQGSEA. CDR3 in amino acids: CSVEGLPTDTQYF. As DNA, the CDR3 is TGCAGCGTTGAGGGACTACCCACAGATACGCAGTATTTT.

This chain uses TRBV27 with TRBJ1-2; 7 nucleotides line up with TRBD1. J lost 4 bases, V lost 5 bases, and 7 bases had no gene match. CDR1 is MNHEY, CDR2 SMNVEV, per germline (reference sequence). This CDR3 comprises 14 residues. The CDR3 protein is CASSPLQGLYGYTF. The DNA for the CDR3 is TGTGCCAGCAGTCCCTTACAGGGGCTCTATGGCTACACCTTC.

The rearrangement links TRBV15 to TRBJ2-1; 8 nucleotides line up with TRBD2. The V gene end was trimmed by 8 bases and the J gene end by 6 bases; junction bases not matched to a gene: 6. CDR1 and CDR2 (germline): LNHNV, YYDKDF (reference sequence). This CDR3 is 13 amino acids long. CDR3 amino acids: CATGTRLLNEQFF. The CDR3 DNA is TGTGCCACCGGGACTAGGCTCCTCAATGAGCAGTTCTTC. The whole variable domain, filled in from reference TRBV15 and TRBJ2-1, reads DAMVIQNPRYQVTQFGKPVTLSCSQTLNHNVMYWYQQKSSQAPKLLFHYYDKDFNNEADTPDNFQSRRPNTSFCFLDIRSPGLGDTAMYLCATGTRLLNEQFFGPGTRLTVL.

This rearrangement joins TRBV9 to TRBJ1-2; D remains ambiguous. The CDR3 totals 13 residues. Between the trimmed V and J ends, which lost 0 bases and 4 bases, there was a span of 7 bases. Per germline, CDR1 SGDLS and CDR2 YYNGEE. CDR3 coding DNA: TGTGCCAGCAGCGTAGCGGCAGGCTATGGCTACACCTTC. It codes for CASSVAAGYGYTF.

The V and J genes are TRBV7-3 and TRBJ1-2; D remains unclear. There are 15 residues in the CDR3. Deletions cut 2 bases from V and 3 bases from J, with 13 bases between. Germline V gene sequence: CDR1 SGHTA, CDR2 FQGTGA. CDR3 protein: CASSLYGQEDYGYTF. In nucleotides, the CDR3 is TGTGCCAGCAGCTTATACGGGCAGGAAGACTATGGCTACACCTTC.

The table lists this clonotype with a few counts. One end of the junction does not line up with germline, which may come from a read error. The chain has TRBV7-2 and TRBJ1-1; D ambiguous. Looked up from germline, CDR1 is SGHTA and CDR2 is FQGNSA. The CDR3 loop spans 14 amino acids. The DNA of the CDR3 is TGTGCCAGCAGCTTAGGGCCGACCAACACTGAAGCCTTCTTT. It encodes CASSLGPTNTEAFF.

This clonotype was picked up a small number of times. This chain links TRBV18 with TRBJ2-1; no clear D. The CDR3 has 14 residues. Trimming pared 2 bases from V and 7 bases from J, leaving 12 bases between. Per the germline V gene, CDR1 is KGHSH and CDR2 is LQKENI. The CDR3 loop is CASSPSATPNEQFF. The CDR3 DNA sequence: TGTGCCAGCTCACCATCGGCTACCCCGAATGAGCAGTTCTTC.

At least ten counts were recorded for this clonotype. This rearrangement joins TRBV6-5 to TRBJ1-1, with TRBD1 matching 10 bases. Germline CDR1 is MNHEY and CDR2 is SVGAGI. The junction had 0 bases not matched to a gene; V was cut back by 2 bases and J by 0 bases. The CDR3 has 15 residues. The CDR3 region is CASSYGTGVNTEAFF. CDR3 DNA: TGTGCCAGCAGTTACGGGACAGGGGTGAACACTGAAGCTTTCTTT.

V and J are TRBV4-1 and TRBJ2-5; D perhaps matches TRBD1 (6 bases). The CDR3 loop spans 15 amino acids. From germline, CDR1 is MGHRA and CDR2 YSYEKL. V was trimmed by 3 bases and J by 5 bases, leaving 16 bases between them. CDR3 sequence: CASSQLGAGEETQYF. Here the CDR3 DNA reads TGCGCCAGCAGCCAGTTGGGGGCTGGGGAGGAGACCCAGTACTTC.

The chain is built from TRBV12-3 or TRBV12-4 and TRBJ2-1, with TRBD2 as a possible D gene (7 bases). CDR3 length equals 17 residues. Trimming pared 6 bases from V and 5 bases from J, leaving 23 bases between. CDR3 sequence: CASSPPGARGQNNEQFF. In DNA, the CDR3 is TGTGCCAGCAGCCCACCAGGGGCGCGGGGGCAAAACAATGAGCAGTTCTTC.

This clonotype was observed a handful of times. The J gene is TRBJ2-5, the V gene TRBV10-2, with D perhaps being TRBD1 or TRBD2 (6 bases each). The J call could be wrong; TRBJ2-7 is a better fit for the DNA end. This CDR3 is built from 15 residues. Looked up from germline, CDR1 is WSHSY and CDR2 is SAAADI. The CDR3 loop reads CASSESPRGPYEQYF. In DNA, the CDR3 is TGCGCCAGCAGTGAGTCGCCCCGGGGGCCCTACGAGCAGTACTTC.

The table lists this clonotype with a count of one. The chain carries TRBV20-1 and TRBJ1-4; 9 bases map to TRBD1. Germline CDR1 and CDR2: DFQATT and SNEGSKA (reference sequence). The J segment lost 8 bases and the V segment lost 6 bases, leaving 7 bases of the junction unmatched. The CDR3 runs to 13 residues. This CDR3 reads CSAGGQGDEKLFF. The CDR3, as DNA: TGCAGTGCCGGGGGACAGGGTGACGAAAAACTGTTTTTT.

This clonotype was detected a few times. The chain employs TRBV3-1 and TRBJ2-5; 9 positions agree with TRBD2. Germline values: CDR1 LGHDT, CDR2 YNNKEL (reference sequence). V was clipped by 2 bases and J by 4 bases; unmatched bases: 8. The CDR3 covers 16 residues. Written as DNA, the CDR3 is TGTGCCAGCAGCCAATCCGACAGCGGGAGGACAGAGACCCAGTACTTC. Translating it yields CASSQSDSGRTETQYF.

The chain recombines TRBV6-2 or TRBV6-3 with TRBJ2-3; D not resolved. The V gene lost 6 bases and the J gene lost 7 bases, with 14 bases spanning the gap. Germline values: CDR1 MNHEY, CDR2 SVGEGT. This CDR3 is 13 amino acids long. As DNA, the CDR3 is TGTGCCAGCAGCCGCTCCTTAGTCCATACGCAGTATTTT. It yields the protein CASSRSLVHTQYF.

This clonotype has just a few counts. The chain joins TRBV21-1 to TRBJ2-1; the table's D call, TRBD1, was not checked against the DNA. TRBV21-1 corresponds to a pseudogene. The CDR3 has 14 amino acids. The CDR3 region is CTSGGRGRGNEQFF. CDR3 nucleotides: TGTACCAGCGGTGGTCGGGGGCGGGGAAATGAGCAGTTCTTC.